This TCR beta chain was observed in a study of blood T cells in healthy people across ages. The authors ran a second PCR of about 7 to 11 cycles using a sample-barcoded 5' primer and a J-beta primer mix. A template-switch adaptor containing 12 random nucleotides labeled each cDNA molecule. Using its own MiXCR run on the 5' RACE reads, TCRdb lists one record per CDR3 protein. The sample yields about 700,000 distinct CDR3 sequences, approximately 29% seen once. The CDR3 covers 15 residues. Germline CDR1 is SGHRS and CDR2 is YFSETQ. On this clonotype: Antigen specificity is unknown. A much larger clone differs from this one at a single base, so this may be a read error.

Notes on the study in general: Estimates of diversity drawn from one million T cells were considered underestimates. More naive CD4+ cells and higher diversity were found in long-lived than in aged donors. Diversity of TCR beta correlated strongly with naive T cell percentage.

The sample consisted of blood. This TCR was recovered from a woman of 80 years or more in good health. The chain combines TRBV5-1 with TRBJ2-1; TRBD2 aligns across 7 bases. The DNA end is a closer match to TRBJ2-7, so the J assignment may be wrong. The CDR3 loop is CASRALAESYNEQYF. The CDR3 coding sequence is TGCGCCAGCCGCGCTCTAGCGGAATCCTACAATGAGCAGTACTTC.